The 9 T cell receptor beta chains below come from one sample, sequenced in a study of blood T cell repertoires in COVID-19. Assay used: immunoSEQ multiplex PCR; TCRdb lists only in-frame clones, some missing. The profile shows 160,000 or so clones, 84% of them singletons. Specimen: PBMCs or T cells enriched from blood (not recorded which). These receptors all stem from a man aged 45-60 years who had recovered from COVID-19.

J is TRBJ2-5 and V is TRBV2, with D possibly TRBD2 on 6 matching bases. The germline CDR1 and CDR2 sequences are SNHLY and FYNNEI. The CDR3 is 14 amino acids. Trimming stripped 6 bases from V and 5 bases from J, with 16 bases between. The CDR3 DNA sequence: TGTGCCAGCAGCTTGGAGGGGTCCGGGGAGACCCAGTACTTC. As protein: CASSLEGSGETQYF.

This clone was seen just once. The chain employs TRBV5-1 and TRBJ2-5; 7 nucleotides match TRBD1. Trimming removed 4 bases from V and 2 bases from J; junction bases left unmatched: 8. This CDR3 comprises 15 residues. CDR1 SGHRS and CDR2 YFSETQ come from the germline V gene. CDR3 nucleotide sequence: TGCGCCAGCAGCGTGGGACAGACCCGACAAGAGACCCAGTACTTC. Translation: CASSVGQTRQETQYF.

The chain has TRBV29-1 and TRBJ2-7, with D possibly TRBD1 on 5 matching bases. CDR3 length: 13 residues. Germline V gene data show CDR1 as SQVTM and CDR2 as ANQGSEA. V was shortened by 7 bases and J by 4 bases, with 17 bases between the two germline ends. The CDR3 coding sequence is TGCAGCGCCGAAGGGGCAGGGAATTACGAGCAGTACTTC. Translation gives CSAEGAGNYEQYF.

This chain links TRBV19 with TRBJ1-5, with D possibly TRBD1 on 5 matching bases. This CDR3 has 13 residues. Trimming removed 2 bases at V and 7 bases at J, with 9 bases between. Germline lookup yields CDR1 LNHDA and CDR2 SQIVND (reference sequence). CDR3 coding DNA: TGTGCCAGTAGTATAAGCAGGGCCCAGCCCCAGCATTTT. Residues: CASSISRAQPQHF.

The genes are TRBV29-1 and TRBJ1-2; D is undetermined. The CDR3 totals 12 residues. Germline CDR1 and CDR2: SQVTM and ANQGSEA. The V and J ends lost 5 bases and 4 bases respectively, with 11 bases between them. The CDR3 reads CSVSPGSYGYTF. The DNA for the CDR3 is TGCAGCGTTTCCCCAGGAAGCTATGGCTACACCTTC.

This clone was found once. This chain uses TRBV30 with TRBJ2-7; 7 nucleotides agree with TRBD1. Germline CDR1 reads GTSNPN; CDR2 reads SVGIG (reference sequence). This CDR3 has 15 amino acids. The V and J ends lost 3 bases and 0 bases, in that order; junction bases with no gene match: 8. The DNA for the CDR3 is TGTGCCTGGAGGAAGGTGGCAGGGGGCTCCTACGAGCAGTACTTC. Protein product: CAWRKVAGGSYEQYF.

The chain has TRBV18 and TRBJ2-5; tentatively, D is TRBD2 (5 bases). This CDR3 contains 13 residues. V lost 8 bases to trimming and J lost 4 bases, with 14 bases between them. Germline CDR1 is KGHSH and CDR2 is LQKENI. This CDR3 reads CASKAVAPETQYF. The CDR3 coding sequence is TGTGCCAGCAAAGCAGTAGCGCCAGAGACCCAGTACTTC.

The CDR3 DNA sequence: TGTGCCAGTAGTATGACAGTTAGCTCTGGAAACACCATATATTTT. This gives the protein CASSMTVSSGNTIYF. The chain recombines TRBV19 with TRBJ1-3; tentatively, D is TRBD1 (5 bases). The CDR3 loop spans 15 amino acids. The V gene lost 3 bases and the J gene lost 0 bases, with 9 bases spanning the gap. The V gene's germline CDR1 is LNHDA and CDR2 SQIVND (reference sequence). The variable domain in full, completed from reference TRBV19 and TRBJ1-3, reads DGGITQSPKYLFRKEGQNVTLSCEQNLNHDAMYWYRQDPGQGLRLIYYSQIVNDFQKGDIAEGYSVSREKKESFPLTVTSAQKNPTAFYLCASSMTVSSGNTIYFGEGSWLTVV.

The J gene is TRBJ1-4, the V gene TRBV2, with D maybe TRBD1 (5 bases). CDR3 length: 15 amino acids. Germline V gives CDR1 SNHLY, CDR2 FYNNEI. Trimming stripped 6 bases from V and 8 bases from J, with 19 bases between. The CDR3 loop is CASSIPPADIEKLFF. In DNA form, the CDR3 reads TGTGCCAGCAGCATCCCCCCCGCGGACATCGAAAAACTGTTTTTT.